Below, 9 T cell receptor beta chains from the same sample are listed, as sequenced in a study of blood T cell repertoires in COVID-19. Assay: immunoSEQ multiplex PCR; the TCRdb copy retains only in-frame clones and omits some. The sample yields 95,000 to 150,000 clones, approximately 90% seen once. The sample comprised peripheral blood. These TCRs come from a man in his forties with acute or convalescent COVID-19.

V and J are TRBV30 and TRBJ1-3, with TRBD1 matching over 8 bases. The CDR3 length is 14 residues. Losses at the gene ends were 2 bases for V and 3 bases for J; bases not matched to a gene: 3. Germline V gene data show CDR1 as GTSNPN and CDR2 as SVGIG (reference sequence). In nucleotides, the CDR3 is TGTGCCTGGAGTCACAGGGGGGGTGGAAACACCATATATTTT. Translated, it gives CAWSHRGGGNTIYF.

This chain uses TRBV2 with TRBJ2-2; TRBD2 might be the D (5 bases). There are 15 residues in the CDR3. Germline CDR1 SNHLY, CDR2 FYNNEI. Trimming removed 4 bases from V and 7 bases from J, with 16 bases in between. The CDR3 sequence: CASSVSADGVGELFF. The CDR3 bases are TGTGCCAGCAGTGTTAGCGCGGACGGGGTCGGGGAGCTGTTTTTT.

This rearrangement joins TRBV29-1 to TRBJ2-1; TRBD1 aligns across 8 bases. With V trimmed by 4 bases and J by 7 bases, 9 bases remained unmatched. Looked up from germline, CDR1 is SQVTM and CDR2 is ANQGSEA. The CDR3 totals 14 residues. CDR3 nucleotides: TGCAGCGTTGCCCCCGGGACAGGATCTAATGAGCAGTTCTTC. Translation: CSVAPGTGSNEQFF.

The chain employs TRBV4-3 and TRBJ1-5; 8 bases are a match to TRBD1. The germline gives CDR1 LGHNA, CDR2 YSLEER. V lost 1 base and J lost 7; bases outside the gene matches: 6. This CDR3 has 15 residues. This CDR3 reads CASSQVQGAAQPQHF. Here the CDR3 DNA reads TGCGCCAGCAGCCAAGTTCAGGGGGCTGCCCAGCCCCAGCATTTT.

This clone was seen just once. This rearrangement joins TRBV5-4 to TRBJ1-2; D is ambiguous. The CDR3 sequence is 16 residues long. V lost 0 bases and J 1 base, leaving 13 bases between the germline ends. The V gene's germline CDR1 is SGHNT and CDR2 YYREEE (reference sequence). CDR3 in amino acids: CASSLDQESINYGYTF. The CDR3 nucleotides are TGTGCCAGCAGCTTGGACCAGGAATCCATTAACTATGGCTACACCTTC.

The chain recombines TRBV7-6 with TRBJ1-6; D is perhaps TRBD1 (6 bases). Trimming removed 4 bases from V and 0 bases from J, with 13 bases in between. Germline CDR1 is SGHVS and CDR2 is FNYEAQ. This CDR3 has 17 amino acids. CDR3 loop: CASSYGQKSSYNSPLHF. CDR3 DNA sequence: TGTGCCAGCAGCTATGGACAGAAGAGCTCCTATAATTCACCCCTCCACTTT.

The chain is built from TRBV29-1 and TRBJ2-3, with 8 bases matching TRBD2. Losses at the gene ends were 4 bases for V and 5 bases for J; bases not matched to a gene: 8. Germline assignment: CDR1 SQVTM and CDR2 ANQGSEA. The CDR3 loop spans 14 amino acids. CDR3 sequence reads: CSVGPGGAKDTQYF. The CDR3 coding sequence is TGCAGCGTTGGGCCCGGGGGGGCCAAAGATACGCAGTATTTT.

This chain uses TRBV27 with TRBJ1-1; TRBD1 agrees at 8 bases. In germline, CDR1 is MNHEY, CDR2 SMNVEV (reference sequence). The CDR3 is made up of 18 amino acids. V lost 4 bases, J lost 3 bases, and 16 bases stayed unmatched. The DNA for the CDR3 is TGTGCCAGCAGTTCGGTCGGCCAGGGGGCGCTAAGAGACACTGAAGCTTTCTTT. Translation: CASSSVGQGALRDTEAFF.

The genes are TRBV18 and TRBJ1-2, with D possibly being TRBD1 (5 bases). Germline values: CDR1 KGHSH, CDR2 LQKENI. The CDR3 extends over 15 amino acids. V lost 4 bases to trimming and J lost 7 bases, with 19 bases between them. The CDR3 DNA is TGTGCCAGCTCACGAGAGGACACGCTCTTAGGTGGCTACACCTTC. Translating gives CASSREDTLLGGYTF. Drawing the rest from reference TRBV18 and TRBJ1-2, the complete variable domain is NAGVMQNPRHLVRRRGQEARLRCSPMKGHSHVYWYRQLPEEGLKFMVYLQKENIIDESGMPKERFSAEFPKEGPSILRIQQVVRGDSAAYFCASSREDTLLGGYTFGSGTRLTVV.